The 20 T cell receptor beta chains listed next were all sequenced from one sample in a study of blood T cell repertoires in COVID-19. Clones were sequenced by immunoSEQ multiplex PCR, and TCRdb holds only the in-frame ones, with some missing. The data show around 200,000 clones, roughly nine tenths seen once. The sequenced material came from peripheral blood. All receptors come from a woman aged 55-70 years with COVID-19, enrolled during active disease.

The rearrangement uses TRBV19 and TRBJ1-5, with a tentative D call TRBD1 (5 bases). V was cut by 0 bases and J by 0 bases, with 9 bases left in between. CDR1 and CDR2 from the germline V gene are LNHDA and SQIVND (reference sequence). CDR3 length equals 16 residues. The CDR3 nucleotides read TGTGCCAGTAGTATAGAATCAGGGATTAGCAATCAGCCCCAGCATTTT. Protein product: CASSIESGISNQPQHF.

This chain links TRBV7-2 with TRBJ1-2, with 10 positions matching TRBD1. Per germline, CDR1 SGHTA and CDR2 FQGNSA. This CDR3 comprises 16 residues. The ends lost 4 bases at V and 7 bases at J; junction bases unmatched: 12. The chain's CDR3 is CASSSIRQGAGSGYTF. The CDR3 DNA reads TGTGCCAGCAGCTCAATCCGACAGGGGGCTGGAAGTGGCTACACCTTC.

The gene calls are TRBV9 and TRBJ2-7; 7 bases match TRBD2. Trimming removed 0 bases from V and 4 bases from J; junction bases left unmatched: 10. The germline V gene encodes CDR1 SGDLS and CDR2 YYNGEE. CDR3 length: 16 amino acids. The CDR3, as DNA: TGTGCCAGCAGCGTAGGGTTGGCTAGCGGCCATTACGAGCAGTACTTC. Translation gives CASSVGLASGHYEQYF. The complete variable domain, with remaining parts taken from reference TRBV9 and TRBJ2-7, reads DSGVTQTPKHLITATGQRVTLRCSPRSGDLSVYWYQQSLDQGLQFLIQYYNGEERAKGNILERFSAQQFPDLHSELNLSSLELGDSALYFCASSVGLASGHYEQYFGPGTRLTVT.

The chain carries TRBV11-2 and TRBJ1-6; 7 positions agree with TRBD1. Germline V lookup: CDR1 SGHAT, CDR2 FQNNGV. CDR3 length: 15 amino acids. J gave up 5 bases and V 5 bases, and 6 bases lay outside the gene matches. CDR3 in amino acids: CASSPGQWDNSPLHF. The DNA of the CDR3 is TGTGCCAGCAGCCCGGGACAGTGGGATAATTCACCCCTCCACTTT.

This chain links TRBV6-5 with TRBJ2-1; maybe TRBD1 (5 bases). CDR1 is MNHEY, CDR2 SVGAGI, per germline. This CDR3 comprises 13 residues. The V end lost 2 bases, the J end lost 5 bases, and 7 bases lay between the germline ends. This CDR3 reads CASSYGANNEQFF. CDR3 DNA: TGTGCCAGCAGTTACGGGGCGAACAATGAGCAGTTCTTC.

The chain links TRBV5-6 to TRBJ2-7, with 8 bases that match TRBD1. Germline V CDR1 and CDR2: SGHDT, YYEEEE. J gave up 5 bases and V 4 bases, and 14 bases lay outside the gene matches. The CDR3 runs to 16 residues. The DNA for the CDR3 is TGTGCCAGCAGCCCCCCAGGGGGCTGGTCGTTTAACGAGCAGTACTTC. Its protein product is CASSPPGGWSFNEQYF. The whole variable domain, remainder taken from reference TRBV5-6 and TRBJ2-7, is DAGVTQSPTHLIKTRGQQVTLRCSPKSGHDTVSWYQQALGQGPQFIFQYYEEEERQRGNFPDRFSGHQFPNYSSELNVNALLLGDSALYLCASSPPGGWSFNEQYFGPGTRLTVT.

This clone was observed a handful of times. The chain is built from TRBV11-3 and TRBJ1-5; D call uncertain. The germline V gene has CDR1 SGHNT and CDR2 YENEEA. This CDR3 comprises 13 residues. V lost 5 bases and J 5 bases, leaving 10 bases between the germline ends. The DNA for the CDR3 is TGTGCCAGCAGCACCGATGCGGATCAGCCCCAGCATTTT. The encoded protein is CASSTDADQPQHF.

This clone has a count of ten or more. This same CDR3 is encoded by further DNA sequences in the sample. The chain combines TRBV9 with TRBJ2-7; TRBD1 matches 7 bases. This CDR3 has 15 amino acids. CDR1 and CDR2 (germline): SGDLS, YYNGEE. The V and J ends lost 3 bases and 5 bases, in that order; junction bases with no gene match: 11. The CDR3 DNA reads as TGTGCCAGCAGCGGTTCGGGACAGACCCCCGACGAGCAGTACTTC. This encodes CASSGSGQTPDEQYF.

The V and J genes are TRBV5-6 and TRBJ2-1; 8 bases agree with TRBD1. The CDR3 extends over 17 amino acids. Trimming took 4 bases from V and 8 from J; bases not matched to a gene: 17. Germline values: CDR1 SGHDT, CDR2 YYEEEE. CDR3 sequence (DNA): TGTGCCAGCAGCGACAGGGGCGGAATCTCGACCGGCGATGAGCAGTTCTTC. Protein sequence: CASSDRGGISTGDEQFF.

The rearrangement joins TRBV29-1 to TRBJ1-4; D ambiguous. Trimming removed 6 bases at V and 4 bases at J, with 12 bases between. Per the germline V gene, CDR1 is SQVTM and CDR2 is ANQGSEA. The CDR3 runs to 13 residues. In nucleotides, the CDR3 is TGCAGCGTGCGCAAATACAGTAATGAAAAACTGTTTTTT. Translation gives CSVRKYSNEKLFF.

The DNA for the CDR3 is TGTGCCAGCAGTTTGTCTAGCGGGAGGGCCAGAGAGACCCAGTACTTC. As protein: CASSLSSGRARETQYF. The chain is built from TRBV27 and TRBJ2-5, with TRBD2 matching over 12 bases. The CDR3 has 16 amino acids. Germline trimming cut 3 bases from V and 4 bases from J; bases unmatched to any gene: 6. Germline CDR1 and CDR2: MNHEY and SMNVEV (reference sequence).

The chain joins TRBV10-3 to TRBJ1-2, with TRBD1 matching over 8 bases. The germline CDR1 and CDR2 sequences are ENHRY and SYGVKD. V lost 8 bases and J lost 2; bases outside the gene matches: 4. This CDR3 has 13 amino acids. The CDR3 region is CAIGQGGNYGYTF. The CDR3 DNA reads TGTGCCATCGGACAGGGAGGGAACTATGGCTACACCTTC.

The CDR3 protein is CASSVTGPQPQHF. The CDR3 DNA reads as TGTGCCAGCAGTGTAACAGGCCCCCAGCCCCAGCATTTT. The rearrangement uses TRBV2 and TRBJ1-5; a weak D match, TRBD1 (5 bases). The CDR3 has 13 amino acids. V lost 4 bases to trimming and J lost 7 bases, with 11 bases between them. Germline CDR1 SNHLY, CDR2 FYNNEI.

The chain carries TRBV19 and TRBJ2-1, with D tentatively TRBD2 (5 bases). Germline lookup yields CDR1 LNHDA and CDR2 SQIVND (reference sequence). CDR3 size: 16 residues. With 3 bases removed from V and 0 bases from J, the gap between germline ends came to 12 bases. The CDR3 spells CASSIPQGSSYNEQFF. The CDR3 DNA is TGTGCCAGTAGTATTCCACAAGGGAGCTCCTACAATGAGCAGTTCTTC.

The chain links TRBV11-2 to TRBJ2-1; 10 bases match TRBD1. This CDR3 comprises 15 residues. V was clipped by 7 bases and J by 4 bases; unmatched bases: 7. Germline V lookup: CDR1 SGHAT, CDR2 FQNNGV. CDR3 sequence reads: CASIRTGGGYNEQFF. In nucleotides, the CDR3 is TGTGCCAGCATCAGGACAGGGGGAGGGTACAATGAGCAGTTCTTC.

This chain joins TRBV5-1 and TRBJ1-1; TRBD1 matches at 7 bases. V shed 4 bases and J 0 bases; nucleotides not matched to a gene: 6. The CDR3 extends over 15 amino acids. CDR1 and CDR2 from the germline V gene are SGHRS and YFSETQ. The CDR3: CASSNRTGLNTEAFF. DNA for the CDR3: TGCGCCAGCAGCAACCGGACAGGCCTGAACACTGAAGCTTTCTTT.

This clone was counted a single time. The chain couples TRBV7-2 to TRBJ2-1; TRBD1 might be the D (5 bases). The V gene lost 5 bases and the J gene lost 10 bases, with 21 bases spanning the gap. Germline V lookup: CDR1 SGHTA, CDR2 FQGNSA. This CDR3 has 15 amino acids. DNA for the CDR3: TGTGCCAGCAGCCCCACAGGACAAGCTTCAGAGGAGCAGTTCTTC. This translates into CASSPTGQASEEQFF.

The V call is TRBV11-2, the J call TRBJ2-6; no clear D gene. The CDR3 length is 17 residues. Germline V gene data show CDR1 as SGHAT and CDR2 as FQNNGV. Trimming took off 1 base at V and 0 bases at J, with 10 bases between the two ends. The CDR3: CASSLVARSSGANVLTF. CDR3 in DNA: TGTGCCAGCAGCTTAGTTGCAAGGAGCTCTGGGGCCAACGTCCTGACTTTC.

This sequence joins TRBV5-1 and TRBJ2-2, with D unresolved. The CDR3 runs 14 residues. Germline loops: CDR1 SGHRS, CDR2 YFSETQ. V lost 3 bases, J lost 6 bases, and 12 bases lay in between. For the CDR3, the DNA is TGCGCCAGCAGCTCTCAACCGGCGGCCGGGGAGCTGTTTTTT. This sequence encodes CASSSQPAAGELFF.

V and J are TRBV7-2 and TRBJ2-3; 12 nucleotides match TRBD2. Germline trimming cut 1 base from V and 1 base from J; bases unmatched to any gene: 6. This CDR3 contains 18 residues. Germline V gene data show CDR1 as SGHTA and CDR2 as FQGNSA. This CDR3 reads CASSLGLAGGWGTDTQYF. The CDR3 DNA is TGTGCCAGCAGCTTAGGTCTAGCGGGAGGGTGGGGCACAGATACGCAGTATTTT.